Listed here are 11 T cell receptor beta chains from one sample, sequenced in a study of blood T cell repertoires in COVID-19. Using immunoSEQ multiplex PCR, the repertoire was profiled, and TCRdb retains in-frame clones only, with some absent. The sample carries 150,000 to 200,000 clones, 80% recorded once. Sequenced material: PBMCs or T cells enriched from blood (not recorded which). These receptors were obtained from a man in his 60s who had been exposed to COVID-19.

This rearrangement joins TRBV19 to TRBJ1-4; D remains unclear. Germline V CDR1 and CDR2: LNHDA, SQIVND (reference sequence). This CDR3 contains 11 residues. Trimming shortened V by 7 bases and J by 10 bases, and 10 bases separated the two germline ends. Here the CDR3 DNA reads TGTGCCAGTACCAACTTGCGAAAACTGTTTTTT. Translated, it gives CASTNLRKLFF.

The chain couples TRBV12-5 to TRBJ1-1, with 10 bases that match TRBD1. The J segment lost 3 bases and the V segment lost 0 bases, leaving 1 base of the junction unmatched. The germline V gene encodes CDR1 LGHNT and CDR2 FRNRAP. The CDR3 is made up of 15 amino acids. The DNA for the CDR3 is TGTGCTAGTGGTTTGGTAGACAGGGGGCACACTGAAGCTTTCTTT. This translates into CASGLVDRGHTEAFF.

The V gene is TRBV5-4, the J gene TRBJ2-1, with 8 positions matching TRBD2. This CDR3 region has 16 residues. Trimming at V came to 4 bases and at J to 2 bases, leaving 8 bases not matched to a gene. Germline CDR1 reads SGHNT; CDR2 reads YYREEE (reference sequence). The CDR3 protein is CASSPSGSVPYNEQFF. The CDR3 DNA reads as TGTGCCAGCAGCCCCAGCGGGAGCGTCCCCTACAATGAGCAGTTCTTC.

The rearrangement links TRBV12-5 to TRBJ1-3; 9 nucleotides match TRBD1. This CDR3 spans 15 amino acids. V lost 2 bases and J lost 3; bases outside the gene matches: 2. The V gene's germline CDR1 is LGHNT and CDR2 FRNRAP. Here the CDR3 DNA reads TGTGCTAGTGGTTTGACAGGGGGCAATGGAAACACCATATATTTT. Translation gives CASGLTGGNGNTIYF.

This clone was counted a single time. The CDR3 sequence is CASRLGEKLFF. The CDR3 nucleotides read TGTGCCAGCAGGCTAGGTGAAAAACTGTTTTTT. This chain joins TRBV27 and TRBJ1-4; no clear D. The CDR3 consists of 11 residues. V lost 6 bases and J 7 bases, leaving 6 bases between the germline ends. Per germline, CDR1 MNHEY and CDR2 SMNVEV (reference sequence).

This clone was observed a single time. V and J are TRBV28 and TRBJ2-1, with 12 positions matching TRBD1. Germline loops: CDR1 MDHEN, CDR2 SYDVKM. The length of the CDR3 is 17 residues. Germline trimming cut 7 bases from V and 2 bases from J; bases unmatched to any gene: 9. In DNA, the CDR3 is TGTGCCAGCACCCCGGGACAGGGGGCGCCTACCTACAATGAGCAGTTCTTC. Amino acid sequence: CASTPGQGAPTYNEQFF.

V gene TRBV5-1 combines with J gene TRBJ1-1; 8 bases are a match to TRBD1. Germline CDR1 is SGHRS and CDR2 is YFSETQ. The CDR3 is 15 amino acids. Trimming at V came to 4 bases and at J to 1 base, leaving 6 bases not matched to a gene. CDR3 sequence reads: CASSARQGPNTEAFF. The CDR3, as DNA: TGCGCCAGCAGCGCTCGACAGGGGCCGAACACTGAAGCTTTCTTT. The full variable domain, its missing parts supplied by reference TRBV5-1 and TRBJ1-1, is KAGVTQTPRYLIKTRGQQVTLSCSPISGHRSVSWYQQTPGQGLQFLFEYFSETQRNKGNFPGRFSGRQFSNSRSEMNVSTLELGDSALYLCASSARQGPNTEAFFGQGTRLTVV.

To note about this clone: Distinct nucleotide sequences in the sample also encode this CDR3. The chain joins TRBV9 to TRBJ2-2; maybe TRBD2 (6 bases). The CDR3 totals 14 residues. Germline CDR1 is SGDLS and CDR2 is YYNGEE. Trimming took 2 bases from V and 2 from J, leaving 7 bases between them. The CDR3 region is CASSVGTNTGELFF. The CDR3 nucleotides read TGTGCCAGCAGCGTCGGGACTAACACCGGGGAGCTGTTTTTT.

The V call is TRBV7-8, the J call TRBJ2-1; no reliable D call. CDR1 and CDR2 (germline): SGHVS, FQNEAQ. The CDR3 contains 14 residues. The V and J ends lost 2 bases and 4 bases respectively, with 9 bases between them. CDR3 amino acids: CASSLSEIYNEQFF. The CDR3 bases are TGTGCCAGCAGCTTATCGGAGATTTACAATGAGCAGTTCTTC. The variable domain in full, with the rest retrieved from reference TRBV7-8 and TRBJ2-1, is GAGVSQSPRYKVAKRGQDVALRCDPISGHVSLFWYQQALGQGPEFLTYFQNEAQLDKSGLPSDRFFAERPEGSVSTLKIQRTQQEDSAVYLCASSLSEIYNEQFFGPGTRLTVL.

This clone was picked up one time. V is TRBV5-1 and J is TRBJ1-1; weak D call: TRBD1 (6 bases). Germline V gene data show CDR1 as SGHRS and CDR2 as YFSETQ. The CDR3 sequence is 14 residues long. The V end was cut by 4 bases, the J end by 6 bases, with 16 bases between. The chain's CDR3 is CASSPAGGRPEAFF. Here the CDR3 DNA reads TGCGCCAGCAGCCCTGCGGGGGGGCGTCCTGAAGCTTTCTTT.

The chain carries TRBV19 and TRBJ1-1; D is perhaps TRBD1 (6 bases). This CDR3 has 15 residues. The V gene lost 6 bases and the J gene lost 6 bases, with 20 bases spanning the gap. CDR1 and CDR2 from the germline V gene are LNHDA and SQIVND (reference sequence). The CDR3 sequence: CASSLLPGAVAEAFF. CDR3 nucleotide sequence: TGTGCCAGTAGCCTCTTACCAGGGGCCGTCGCTGAAGCTTTCTTT.